The rows below give T cell receptor beta chains drawn from one sample of a study of T cell responses to AZD1222 COVID-19 vaccine. TCRdb's copy holds only in-frame clones and misses some; the assay was immunoSEQ multiplex PCR. The data contain around 28,000 clones, around 78% of them singletons. The starting material was peripheral blood, obtained on day 0 of AZD1222 vaccination. These receptors were collected from an adult in good health. The CDR3 runs from the conserved cysteine through the conserved F or W. The order of the fields is D gene, J gene, V gene, clone size, CDR3 protein, CDR3 DNA. D genes are given only for firm matches. A row's size may be missing; if present it is once, few, many or a size class.

d_call: -
j_call: TRBJ1-1
v_call: TRBV10-3
clone_size: -
cdr3_aa: CAISERRGSRAEAFF
cdr3_nt: TGTGCCATCAGTGAGCGTAGGGGGTCGCGGGCTGAAGCTTTCTTT

d_call: TRBD1
j_call: TRBJ2-4
v_call: TRBV6-5
clone_size: -
cdr3_aa: CASKTGVYPGNIQYF
cdr3_nt: TGTGCCAGTAAGACAGGGGTGTATCCTGGTAACATTCAGTACTTC

d_call: -
j_call: TRBJ1-1
v_call: TRBV19
clone_size: -
cdr3_aa: CASTLMGAAQGTEAFF
cdr3_nt: TGTGCCAGTACCTTAATGGGGGCGGCCCAGGGGACTGAAGCTTTCTTT

d_call: TRBD1
j_call: TRBJ1-1
v_call: TRBV29-1
clone_size: -
cdr3_aa: CSDDRGAFF
cdr3_nt: TGCAGCGACGACAGGGGTGCTTTCTTT

d_call: -
j_call: TRBJ1-2
v_call: TRBV21-1
clone_size: -
cdr3_aa: CASSKANCRPSMRGYTF
cdr3_nt: TGTGCCAGCAGCAAAGCTAACTGTCGACCCAGCATGCGTGGCTACACCTTC

d_call: -
j_call: TRBJ1-1
v_call: TRBV3-1/TRBV3-2
clone_size: -
cdr3_aa: CASSQDRATEAFF
cdr3_nt: TGTGCCAGCAGCCAAGACCGGGCAACTGAAGCTTTCTTT

d_call: TRBD1
j_call: TRBJ2-1
v_call: TRBV5-1
clone_size: -
cdr3_aa: CASSQTLSTGAQDEQFF
cdr3_nt: TGCGCCAGCAGCCAGACACTCTCGACAGGGGCGCAGGATGAGCAGTTCTTC

d_call: -
j_call: TRBJ1-4
v_call: TRBV3-1/TRBV3-2
clone_size: -
cdr3_aa: CASSQGQAGGEKLFF
cdr3_nt: TGTGCCAGCAGCCAAGGACAGGCCGGCGGAGAAAAACTGTTTTTT

d_call: TRBD2
j_call: TRBJ2-1
v_call: TRBV7-3
clone_size: -
cdr3_aa: CASSLQASGKDEQFF
cdr3_nt: TGTGCCAGCAGCTTACAAGCTAGCGGGAAAGATGAGCAGTTCTTC

d_call: -
j_call: TRBJ1-4
v_call: TRBV6-5
clone_size: -
cdr3_aa: CASSYGPGETNEKLFF
cdr3_nt: TGTGCCAGCAGTTACGGTCCAGGGGAAACTAATGAAAAACTGTTTTTT

d_call: -
j_call: TRBJ2-3
v_call: TRBV5-4
clone_size: -
cdr3_aa: CASSFSGADTQYF
cdr3_nt: TGTGCCAGCAGCTTCAGTGGGGCAGATACGCAGTATTTT

d_call: -
j_call: TRBJ1-2
v_call: TRBV30
clone_size: -
cdr3_aa: CAWSAGTPYGYTF
cdr3_nt: TGTGCCTGGAGTGCAGGGACACCGTATGGCTACACCTTC

d_call: -
j_call: TRBJ2-2
v_call: TRBV6-6
clone_size: -
cdr3_aa: CASGDSQTAGELFF
cdr3_nt: TGTGCCAGCGGGGACTCCCAAACCGCCGGGGAGCTGTTTTTT

d_call: -
j_call: TRBJ2-3
v_call: TRBV18
clone_size: -
cdr3_aa: CASSPGADTQYF
cdr3_nt: TGTGCCAGCTCACCAGGGGCAGATACGCAGTATTTT

d_call: TRBD2
j_call: TRBJ2-3
v_call: TRBV4-3
clone_size: -
cdr3_aa: CASSQWTSGSIDTQYF
cdr3_nt: TGCGCCAGCAGCCAGTGGACTAGCGGGAGTATAGATACGCAGTATTTT

d_call: -
j_call: TRBJ2-1
v_call: TRBV5-8
clone_size: once
cdr3_aa: CASSLPGRAGSSYNEQFF
cdr3_nt: TGTGCCAGCAGCTTGCCCGGTCGGGCGGGAAGTTCCTACAATGAGCAGTTCTTC

d_call: TRBD2
j_call: TRBJ2-1
v_call: TRBV12-3/TRBV12-4
clone_size: few
cdr3_aa: CASSLAASGEQFF
cdr3_nt: TGTGCCAGCAGTTTAGCCGCTAGCGGTGAGCAGTTCTTC

d_call: TRBD2
j_call: TRBJ2-3
v_call: TRBV5-1
clone_size: -
cdr3_aa: CASGQTSGGDTDTQYF
cdr3_nt: TGCGCCAGCGGCCAAACTAGCGGGGGGGACACAGATACGCAGTATTTT

d_call: TRBD2
j_call: TRBJ2-1
v_call: TRBV5-5
clone_size: few
cdr3_aa: CASSFSLAGGSAYNEQFF
cdr3_nt: TGTGCCAGCAGCTTTAGTCTAGCGGGAGGATCCGCCTACAATGAGCAGTTCTTC

d_call: TRBD1
j_call: TRBJ1-6
v_call: TRBV18
clone_size: -
cdr3_aa: CASGPGQGHSPLHF
cdr3_nt: TGTGCCAGCGGCCCGGGACAGGGCCATTCACCCCTCCACTTT

d_call: -
j_call: TRBJ2-2
v_call: TRBV3-1/TRBV3-2
clone_size: -
cdr3_aa: CASSRGLLPQGGELFF
cdr3_nt: TGTGCCAGCAGCCGGGGACTTCTACCACAGGGCGGGGAGCTGTTTTTT

d_call: -
j_call: TRBJ1-5
v_call: TRBV6-5
clone_size: -
cdr3_aa: CASNTRSQPQHF
cdr3_nt: TGTGCCAGCAATACCCGGAGTCAGCCCCAGCATTTT

d_call: -
j_call: TRBJ1-1
v_call: TRBV6-5
clone_size: -
cdr3_aa: CASSYSRQRMNTEAFF
cdr3_nt: TGTGCCAGCAGTTACTCCCGACAGAGGATGAACACTGAAGCTTTCTTT

d_call: TRBD1
j_call: TRBJ2-7
v_call: TRBV6-1
clone_size: -
cdr3_aa: CASSEPTGGGYEQYF
cdr3_nt: TGTGCCAGCAGTGAACCGACAGGGGGCGGCTACGAGCAGTACTTC

d_call: -
j_call: TRBJ2-2
v_call: TRBV29-1
clone_size: few
cdr3_aa: CSVDPPGTGELFF
cdr3_nt: TGCAGCGTTGACCCCCCGGGCACCGGGGAGCTGTTTTTT

d_call: TRBD2
j_call: TRBJ2-3
v_call: TRBV7-2
clone_size: few
cdr3_aa: CASSLLAGGPADTQYF
cdr3_nt: TGTGCCAGCAGCTTACTAGCGGGGGGGCCCGCAGATACGCAGTATTTT

d_call: TRBD1
j_call: TRBJ1-6
v_call: TRBV7-9
clone_size: -
cdr3_aa: CASSSYRGNDSPLHF
cdr3_nt: TGTGCCAGCAGCTCCTACAGGGGGAACGATTCACCCCTCCACTTT

d_call: TRBD2
j_call: TRBJ2-3
v_call: TRBV5-1
clone_size: -
cdr3_aa: CASMSSGRTDTQYF
cdr3_nt: TGCGCCAGCATGTCTAGCGGGAGGACGGATACGCAGTATTTT

d_call: -
j_call: TRBJ1-1
v_call: TRBV30
clone_size: -
cdr3_aa: CAWLGGTEAFF
cdr3_nt: TGTGCCTGGCTGGGGGGGACTGAAGCTTTCTTT

d_call: -
j_call: TRBJ1-1
v_call: TRBV9
clone_size: few
cdr3_aa: CASSEGGKNTEAFF
cdr3_nt: TGTGCCAGCAGCGAGGGGGGGAAAAACACTGAAGCTTTCTTT

d_call: -
j_call: TRBJ1-3
v_call: TRBV18
clone_size: -
cdr3_aa: CASSPVSGSGNTIYF
cdr3_nt: TGTGCCAGCTCACCAGTGTCGGGTTCTGGAAACACCATATATTTT

d_call: -
j_call: TRBJ1-5
v_call: TRBV7-2
clone_size: once
cdr3_aa: CASSPRRGDQPQHF
cdr3_nt: TGTGCCAGCAGCCCTAGACGGGGAGACCAGCCCCAGCATTTT

d_call: -
j_call: TRBJ1-4
v_call: TRBV19
clone_size: -
cdr3_aa: CASSSARANEKLFF
cdr3_nt: TGTGCCAGTAGTTCCGCGAGAGCTAATGAAAAACTGTTTTTT

d_call: -
j_call: TRBJ1-1
v_call: TRBV28
clone_size: -
cdr3_aa: CASRAPGRENTEAFF
cdr3_nt: TGTGCCAGCAGGGCCCCGGGACGGGAGAACACTGAAGCTTTCTTT

d_call: -
j_call: TRBJ1-5
v_call: TRBV6-6
clone_size: -
cdr3_aa: CASSYRDQPQHF
cdr3_nt: TGTGCCAGCAGTTACCGGGATCAGCCCCAGCATTTT

d_call: -
j_call: TRBJ1-5
v_call: TRBV15
clone_size: -
cdr3_aa: CATSRQPGGNLQPQHF
cdr3_nt: TGTGCCACCAGCAGACAACCGGGAGGGAACCTTCAGCCCCAGCATTTT

d_call: -
j_call: TRBJ2-5
v_call: TRBV30
clone_size: -
cdr3_aa: CAWSPGETQYF
cdr3_nt: TGTGCCTGGAGTCCAGGAGAGACCCAGTACTTC

d_call: -
j_call: TRBJ2-5
v_call: TRBV7-2
clone_size: -
cdr3_aa: CASSLGQVYQETQYF
cdr3_nt: TGTGCCAGCAGCTTAGGACAGGTCTATCAAGAGACCCAGTACTTC

d_call: -
j_call: TRBJ2-1
v_call: TRBV12-3/TRBV12-4
clone_size: -
cdr3_aa: CASSWERAEQFF
cdr3_nt: TGTGCCAGCAGTTGGGAGAGGGCAGAGCAGTTCTTC

d_call: TRBD2
j_call: TRBJ2-1
v_call: TRBV7-3
clone_size: few
cdr3_aa: CASSTLAGGAYNEQFF
cdr3_nt: TGTGCCAGCAGTACTCTAGCGGGAGGGGCCTACAATGAGCAGTTCTTC

d_call: TRBD2
j_call: TRBJ2-1
v_call: TRBV7-4
clone_size: -
cdr3_aa: CASSSPALAGVYEQFF
cdr3_nt: TGTGCCAGCAGCTCCCCGGCACTAGCGGGAGTCTATGAGCAGTTCTTC

d_call: -
j_call: TRBJ1-1
v_call: TRBV6-5
clone_size: few
cdr3_aa: CASNRGGSEAFF
cdr3_nt: TGTGCCAGCAATAGGGGGGGGTCTGAAGCTTTCTTT

d_call: TRBD2
j_call: TRBJ2-1
v_call: TRBV6-4
clone_size: large
cdr3_aa: CASSVTSGGNNEQFF
cdr3_nt: TGTGCCAGCAGTGTGACTAGCGGGGGCAACAATGAGCAGTTCTTC

d_call: -
j_call: TRBJ1-2
v_call: TRBV12-3/TRBV12-4
clone_size: -
cdr3_aa: CASSYGNRRGYTF
cdr3_nt: TGTGCCAGCAGTTACGGTAACAGGAGGGGCTACACCTTC

d_call: -
j_call: TRBJ2-5
v_call: TRBV18
clone_size: -
cdr3_aa: CASSPPARAETQYF
cdr3_nt: TGTGCCAGCTCACCACCGGCCCGAGCGGAGACCCAGTACTTC

d_call: -
j_call: TRBJ1-1
v_call: TRBV6-5
clone_size: -
cdr3_aa: CASSYDGKNEAFF
cdr3_nt: TGTGCCAGCAGTTACGACGGGAAAAATGAAGCTTTCTTT

d_call: -
j_call: TRBJ2-5
v_call: TRBV9
clone_size: -
cdr3_aa: CASSVLGNLQETQYF
cdr3_nt: TGTGCCAGCAGCGTCCTAGGGAATTTACAAGAGACCCAGTACTTC

d_call: -
j_call: TRBJ1-5
v_call: TRBV7-9
clone_size: -
cdr3_aa: CASSSQGLDQPQHF
cdr3_nt: TGTGCCAGCAGCTCACAGGGTTTGGATCAGCCCCAGCATTTT